This T cell receptor (beta chain) came from a study of cytotoxic CD8 clonotypes in ibrutinib-treated CLL. The wider study: Timing of response sample collection was a median around 13 months after treatment start, with a range of 6 to 36.

TCRdb's copy holds only in-frame clones and misses some; the assay was immunoSEQ multiplex PCR. The sample contains about 150,000 clones, over 60% of which appear only once. Whole-study results and caveats: Sustained-remission and progressing patients were not sampled at matched times. Baseline clonality exceeded age-matched healthy donors and tracked circulating CD8+ T-cell counts.

V dropped 6 bases and J dropped 4 bases, with 15 bases sitting between them. This CDR3 region has 14 residues. Looked up from germline, CDR1 is MDHEN and CDR2 is SYDVKM. Comments on this clone: The antigen is undetermined.

The source is a human donor with chronic lymphocytic leukemia. The J gene is TRBJ2-5, the V gene TRBV28; D may be TRBD1 (5 bases). Sequencing used PBMCs, obtained after 12 months of ibrutinib treatment. CDR3 in amino acids: CASSGREGIETQYF. CDR3 nucleotides: TGTGCCAGCAGCGGCAGGGAAGGTATAGAGACCCAGTACTTC. The full variable domain, in which reference TRBV28 and TRBJ2-5 provide the parts outside the CDR3, is DVKVTQSSRYLVKRTGEKVFLECVQDMDHENMFWYRQDPGLGLRLIYFSYDVKMKEKGDIPEGYSVSREKKERFSLILESASTNQTSMYLCASSGREGIETQYFGPGTRLLVL.